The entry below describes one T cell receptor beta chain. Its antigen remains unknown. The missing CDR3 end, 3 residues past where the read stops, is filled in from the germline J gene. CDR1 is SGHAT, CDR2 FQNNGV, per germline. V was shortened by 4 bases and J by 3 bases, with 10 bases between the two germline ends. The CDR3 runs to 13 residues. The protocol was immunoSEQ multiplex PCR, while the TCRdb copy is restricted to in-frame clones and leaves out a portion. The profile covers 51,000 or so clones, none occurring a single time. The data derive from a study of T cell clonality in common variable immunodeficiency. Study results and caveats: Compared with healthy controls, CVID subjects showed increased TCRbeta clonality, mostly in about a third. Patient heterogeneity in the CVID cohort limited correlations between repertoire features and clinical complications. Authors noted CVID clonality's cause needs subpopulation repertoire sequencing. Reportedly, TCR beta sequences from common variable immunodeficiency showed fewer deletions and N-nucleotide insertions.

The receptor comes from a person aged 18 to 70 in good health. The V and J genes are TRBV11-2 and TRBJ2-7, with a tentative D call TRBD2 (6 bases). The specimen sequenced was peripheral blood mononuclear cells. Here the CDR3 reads CASSSAGSYEQYF. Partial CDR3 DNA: TGTGCCAGCAGCTCAGCGGGCAGCTACGAG. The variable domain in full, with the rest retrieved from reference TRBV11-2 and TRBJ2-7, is EAGVAQSPRYKIIEKRQSVAFWCNPISGHATLYWYQQILGQGPKLLIQFQNNGVVDDSQLPKDRFSAERLKGVDSTLKIQPAKLEDSAVYLCASSSAGSYEQYFGPGTRLTVT.